The sequence of this T cell receptor (beta chain) was determined in a study of T cells expressing NK-cell markers. Study-level information: It was sorted CD3+CD56+NKG2C+, CD3+CD56+NKG2C- and CD3+CD56-NKG2C+ T cells that supplied the TCR beta repertoires. Sequencing covered eight donors, seven HCMV-seropositive and one seronegative. Study conclusions and caveats: The share of CD8+ T cells held by dominant NKG2C+ clonotypes was roughly 1.0-8% in several donors.

Note on this clonotype: The antigen is unknown.

TCR beta libraries carry UMIs added by 5'RACE template switching. TCRdb reprocessed the 5' RACE reads and keeps a single row for each CDR3 protein, giving no DNA. This listing includes 450,000 to 600,000 distinct CDR3 sequences. The CDR3 is 12 amino acids. The chain carries TRBV12-3 or TRBV12-4 and TRBJ2-7; TCRdb's D call of TRBD1 is untestable without DNA. The source material was blood T cells: a sorted CD56 or NKG2C T cell subset, CD4+ or CD8+ T cells, or bulk PBMC T cells (not recorded which). The receptor was isolated from a young man in good health. The CDR3 spells CASSPQSYEQYF.